The present TCR beta chain was sequenced within a study of blood T cell repertoires in COVID-19. Trimming removed 0 bases from V and 16 bases from J; junction bases left unmatched: 7. The CDR3 has 14 residues. CDR1 is SNHLY and CDR2 is FYNNEI in the germline V gene. In the original analysis: Amplification of reference gene primers was used by the study to estimate nucleated cell counts. Clones were sequenced by immunoSEQ multiplex PCR, and TCRdb holds only the in-frame ones, with some missing. The DNA gave D and trimming, while V, J and clone size come from that table. The profile shows under 80,000 clones, approximately 86% of them singletons.

What was sequenced was peripheral blood. This TCR derives from a man between 70 and 80 years old with acute or convalescent COVID-19. V and J are TRBV2 and TRBJ2-1, with TRBD2 matching 12 bases. The CDR3 region is CASSEADLAGGHFF. CDR3 coding DNA: TGTGCCAGCAGTGAAGCTGACCTAGCGGGGGGGCATTTCTTC.